The 25 T cell receptor beta chains listed next were all sequenced from one sample in a study of CXCR3-negative and CXCR3-positive naive CD8 T cells. General study points: Against CXCR3-negative naive cells, CXCR3-positive naive cells showed more hydrophobic TRB CDR3s.

It was by 5' RACE with UMI labels that the TRB cDNA libraries were prepared. TCRdb re-called the 5' RACE reads; one entry per CDR3 protein, DNA not given. This sample's table has around 63,000 distinct CDR3 sequences. These receptors' targets are unknown. Sequenced material: naive CXCR3+ CD8+ T cells from blood. Noted subset: CD45RO-CCR7+CD27+CD95- naive CD8+ T cells expressing CXCR3 (TNR3+). These receptors came from a human donor in good health. Some clones in this sample may be carry-over from other donors' samples.

J is TRBJ2-1 and V is TRBV20-1; TCRdb returns TRBD1, unconfirmable since there is no DNA. The germline CDR1 and CDR2 sequences are DFQATT and SNEGSKA (reference sequence). The CDR3 length is 14 residues. CDR3 protein: CSAPNRETANEQFF.

The V gene is TRBV29-1, the J gene TRBJ1-5; the D call of TRBD1 rests on TCRdb alone, since no DNA is present to check it. CDR3 size: 13 residues. Germline CDR1 is SQVTM and CDR2 is ANQGSEA. The CDR3 protein is CSVRDRGNQPQHF.

The rearrangement uses TRBV7-8 and TRBJ2-5. The length of the CDR3 is 14 residues. Germline V gives CDR1 SGHVS, CDR2 FQNEAQ. Here the CDR3 reads CASSLTANSETQYF.

This chain uses TRBV12-3 or TRBV12-4 with TRBJ2-7; absent DNA, TCRdb's TRBD2 call cannot be checked. The CDR3 is 14 residues long. The CDR3 protein is CASSPTPLPYEQYF.

The J gene is TRBJ2-7, the V gene TRBV7-6; the D call from TCRdb, TRBD1, cannot be confirmed without DNA. CDR3 length equals 16 residues. The V gene's germline CDR1 is SGHVS and CDR2 FNYEAQ. CDR3 sequence: CASSLTGLGQSYEQYF.

V gene TRBV7-6 combines with J gene TRBJ1-1. The CDR3 totals 15 residues. CDR1 and CDR2 from the germline V gene are SGHVS and FNYEAQ. This chain's CDR3 is CASSLVRMRDTEAFF.

V and J are TRBV29-1 and TRBJ2-1; TCRdb's D gene call, TRBD1, goes unchecked for lack of DNA. The CDR3 is 15 amino acids. Germline V gives CDR1 SQVTM, CDR2 ANQGSEA. The CDR3 sequence: CSVEDRGGPYMEQFF.

J is TRBJ2-7 and V is TRBV28; TCRdb designates TRBD1, a call that cannot be tested without DNA. The CDR3 is 17 amino acids. Germline lookup yields CDR1 MDHEN and CDR2 SYDVKM. This chain's CDR3 is CASSFSPSGVLSYEQYF.

V and J are TRBV29-1 and TRBJ2-3; without DNA, the TCRdb call of TRBD2 cannot be checked. Germline V lookup: CDR1 SQVTM, CDR2 ANQGSEA. CDR3 length: 16 residues. The CDR3: CSVEDPSGGISDTQYF.

This rearrangement joins TRBV7-9 to TRBJ2-7. Germline V gene lookup returns CDR1 SEHNR and CDR2 FQNEAQ (reference sequence). This CDR3 is 14 amino acids long. The CDR3: CASSLAGNSYEQYF.

The chain recombines TRBV5-5 with TRBJ2-3; TCRdb indicates TRBD1, and absent DNA this call remains unverified. CDR3 size: 15 residues. Germline V CDR1 and CDR2: SGHKS, YYEKEE (reference sequence). The CDR3 protein is CASSEWGASTDTQYF.

This chain uses TRBV18 with TRBJ2-1; the TCRdb call, TRBD1, lacks DNA for checking. Germline V gene data show CDR1 as KGHSH and CDR2 as LQKENI. The CDR3 has 13 amino acids. CDR3 loop: CASSRGGDNEQFF.

The chain employs TRBV7-8 and TRBJ2-5; TCRdb's D call of TRBD2 is untestable without DNA. This CDR3 has 16 residues. Germline CDR1 reads SGHVS; CDR2 reads FQNEAQ. CDR3 in amino acids: CASSLEIAGGRETQYF.

This sequence joins TRBV29-1 and TRBJ2-1. The CDR3 is 12 amino acids. The germline CDR1 and CDR2 sequences are SQVTM and ANQGSEA. CDR3: CSVEKFSNEQFF.

This chain uses TRBV12-3 or TRBV12-4 with TRBJ2-3. The CDR3 spans 12 residues. CDR3 in amino acids: CASSFRADTQYF.

The V gene is TRBV27, the J gene TRBJ2-1; with no DNA, the TCRdb D assignment of TRBD2 cannot be verified. CDR1 MNHEY and CDR2 SMNVEV come from the germline V gene (reference sequence). This CDR3 contains 15 residues. The CDR3 spells CASTSGTSGTNEQFF.

The chain joins TRBV7-9 to TRBJ2-6; TCRdb gives TRBD1 as the D gene, but with no DNA this cannot be confirmed. In germline, CDR1 is SEHNR, CDR2 FQNEAQ (reference sequence). The CDR3 is 16 residues long. This CDR3 reads CAGAPTIGPRADVLTF.

The genes are TRBV28 and TRBJ2-1; the TCRdb D gene call, TRBD2, has no DNA to confirm it. This CDR3 spans 14 amino acids. Germline CDR1 is MDHEN and CDR2 is SYDVKM. CDR3 residues: CASLGGPSYNEQFF.

V is TRBV27 and J is TRBJ2-3; the TRBD1 assignment by TCRdb is unverifiable without DNA. Germline values: CDR1 MNHEY, CDR2 SMNVEV (reference sequence). This CDR3 is 17 amino acids long. The CDR3 protein is CASSLGTPDGQGRPQCF.

This chain joins TRBV20-1 and TRBJ2-2; absent DNA, TCRdb's TRBD2 call cannot be checked. Per the germline V gene, CDR1 is DFQATT and CDR2 is SNEGSKA (reference sequence). This CDR3 has 18 amino acids. The CDR3 protein is CSAKHGTSGRDLTGELFF.

The V gene is TRBV5-6, the J gene TRBJ2-2; absent DNA, TCRdb's TRBD1 call cannot be checked. In germline, CDR1 is SGHDT, CDR2 YYEEEE. CDR3 length: 14 residues. The CDR3 loop is CASSMGQGPGELFF.

The chain carries TRBV29-1 and TRBJ1-1. Germline V CDR1 and CDR2: SQVTM, ANQGSEA. The CDR3 consists of 13 residues. The CDR3 region is CSVVDGLNTEAFF.

CDR3 sequence: CSVYGREGAGELFF. This chain links TRBV29-1 with TRBJ2-2; the D gene TCRdb calls, TRBD2, cannot be checked with no DNA. CDR1 and CDR2 from the germline V gene are SQVTM and ANQGSEA. The CDR3 runs 14 residues.

The J gene is TRBJ2-4, the V gene TRBV12-3 or TRBV12-4; there is no DNA to check the TCRdb D call of TRBD1. This CDR3 is built from 16 residues. The CDR3 loop reads CASRKGQGGAENIQYF.

The rearrangement joins TRBV5-1 to TRBJ2-5; no DNA is available, so the TRBD1 call from TCRdb remains unchecked. Per germline, CDR1 SGHRS and CDR2 YFSETQ. This CDR3 contains 15 residues. This CDR3 is CASSLVWGKGETQYF. Drawing the rest from reference TRBV5-1 and TRBJ2-5, the complete variable domain is KAGVTQTPRYLIKTRGQQVTLSCSPISGHRSVSWYQQTPGQGLQFLFEYFSETQRNKGNFPGRFSGRQFSNSRSEMNVSTLELGDSALYLCASSLVWGKGETQYFGPGTRLLVL.